What follows is one T cell receptor (beta chain) and its context. Antigen specificity is unknown. The CDR3 has 12 residues. The V end lost 5 bases, the J end lost 4 bases, and 12 bases lay between the germline ends. Germline assignment: CDR1 DFQATT and CDR2 SNEGSKA (reference sequence). The authors incorporated unique molecular identifiers into the TCR beta cDNA libraries. TCRdb called the PCR reads again in MiXCR, with one record for every CDR3 protein. The sample includes fewer than 850,000 distinct CDR3 sequences, around 45% of them seen just once. This sample was included in a study of post-analysis software for immune sequencing data. Study-wide points: A significant reduction in normalized Chao1 diversity was observed in multiple sclerosis patients versus controls. Patients used about five TRBV segments, including TRBV5-6, TRBV5-1 and TRBV20-1, more often than controls.

Sequencing was carried out using blood. This chain joins TRBV20-1 and TRBJ2-7; D gene unclear. This TCR was recovered from a girl aged 10-17 years with multiple sclerosis. CDR3 in amino acids: CSAAASGYEQYF. Here the CDR3 DNA reads TGCAGTGCTGCGGCCAGTGGATACGAGCAGTACTTC.